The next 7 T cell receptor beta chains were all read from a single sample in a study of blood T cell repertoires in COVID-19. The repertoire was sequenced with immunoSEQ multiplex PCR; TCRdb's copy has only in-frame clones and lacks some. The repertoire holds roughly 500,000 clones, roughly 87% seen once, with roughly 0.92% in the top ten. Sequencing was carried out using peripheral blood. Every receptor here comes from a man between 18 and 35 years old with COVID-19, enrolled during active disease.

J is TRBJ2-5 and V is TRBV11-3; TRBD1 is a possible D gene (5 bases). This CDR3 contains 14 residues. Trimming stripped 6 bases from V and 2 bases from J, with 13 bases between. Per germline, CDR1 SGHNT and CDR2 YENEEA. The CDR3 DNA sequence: TGTGCCAGCAGACGAACAGGTCTTCAAGAGACCCAGTACTTC. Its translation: CASRRTGLQETQYF.

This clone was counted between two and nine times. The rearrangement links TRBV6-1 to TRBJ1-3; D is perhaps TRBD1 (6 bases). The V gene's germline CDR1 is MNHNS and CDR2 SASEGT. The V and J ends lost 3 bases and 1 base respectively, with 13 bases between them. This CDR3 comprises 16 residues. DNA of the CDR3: TGTGCCAGCAGTGAGGCGACAGGAGTGTCTGGAAACACCATATATTTT. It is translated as CASSEATGVSGNTIYF.

CDR3 sequence reads: CASSYGTAEYYGYTF. The CDR3 region has the DNA TGTGCCAGCAGTTACGGCACAGCGGAATATTATGGCTACACCTTC. The chain joins TRBV6-5 to TRBJ1-2; D remains unclear. This CDR3 comprises 15 residues. V was cut by 2 bases and J by 5 bases, with 15 bases left in between. Germline V CDR1 and CDR2: MNHEY, SVGAGI.

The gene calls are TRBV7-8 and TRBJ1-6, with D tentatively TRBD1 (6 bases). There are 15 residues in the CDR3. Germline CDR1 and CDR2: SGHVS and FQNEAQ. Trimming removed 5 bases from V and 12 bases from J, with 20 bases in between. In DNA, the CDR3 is TGTGCCAGCAGCAGCCGGGACACCCGCCATGAACCCCTCCACTTT. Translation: CASSSRDTRHEPLHF.

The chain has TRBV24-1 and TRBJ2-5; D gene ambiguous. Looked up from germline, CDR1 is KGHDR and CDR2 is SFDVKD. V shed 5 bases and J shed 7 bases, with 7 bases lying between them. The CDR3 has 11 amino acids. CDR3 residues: CATSVSGTQYF. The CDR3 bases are TGTGCCACCAGTGTTTCAGGGACCCAGTACTTC.

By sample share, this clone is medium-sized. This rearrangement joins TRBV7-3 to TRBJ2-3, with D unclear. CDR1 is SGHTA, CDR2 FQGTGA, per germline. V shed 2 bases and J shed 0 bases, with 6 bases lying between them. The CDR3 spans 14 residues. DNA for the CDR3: TGTGCCAGCAGCTTATCGACTAGCACAGATACGCAGTATTTT. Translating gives CASSLSTSTDTQYF.

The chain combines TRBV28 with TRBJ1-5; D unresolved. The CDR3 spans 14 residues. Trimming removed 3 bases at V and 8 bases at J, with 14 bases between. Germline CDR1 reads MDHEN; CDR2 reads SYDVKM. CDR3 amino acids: CASSFRVIWEPQHF. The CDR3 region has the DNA TGTGCCAGCAGTTTCCGGGTCATATGGGAGCCCCAGCATTTT.